These 2 T cell receptor beta chains share one sample of origin, sequenced in a study of blood T cells in healthy people across ages. A second 7 to 11 cycle PCR used barcoded and J-beta primers. In TCRdb, the 5' RACE reads were re-called with MiXCR into one record per CDR3 protein. The data show around 400,000 distinct CDR3 sequences, about half seen once. The sequencing sample was made of blood. These receptors all come from a man aged 55 to 70 in good health.

This clonotype was observed a single time. The chain joins TRBV7-2 to TRBJ2-1, with TRBD2 identical over 11 bases. CDR3 length equals 16 residues. V was clipped by 2 bases and J by 7 bases; unmatched bases: 7. Germline loops: CDR1 SGHTA, CDR2 FQGNSA. CDR3 DNA: TGTGCCAGCAGCTTAAACGGAGTAGCGGGAGGGAATGAGCAGTTCTTC. Its protein product is CASSLNGVAGGNEQFF. Based on the CDR3 plus reference TRBV7-2 and TRBJ2-1, the full variable domain is GAGVSQSPSNKVTEKGKDVELRCDPISGHTALYWYRQSLGQGLEFLIYFQGNSAPDKSGLPSDRFSAERTGGSVSTLTIQRTQQEDSAVYLCASSLNGVAGGNEQFFGPGTRLTVL.

Worth noting for this clonotype: It may be a read error: a sequence one base away is much more abundant. The chain is built from TRBV27 and TRBJ1-6; TRBD1 agrees at 10 bases. CDR1 is MNHEY, CDR2 SMNVEV, per germline (reference sequence). This CDR3 is built from 14 residues. The CDR3 is CASSLDRGLSPPHF. The CDR3 bases are TGTGCCAGCAGTTTAGACAGGGGGCTTTCACCCCCCCACTTT.